The 9 T cell receptor beta chains listed next were all sequenced from one sample in a study of regulatory T cells in long-lasting Graves disease. Library construction for TCR beta used iRepertoire HTBI primers and Arm-PCR of CDR3 regions. TCRdb re-called the multiplex PCR reads through MiXCR, storing one row per CDR3 protein. This table holds about 660,000 distinct CDR3 sequences, 25% to 35% found once. Time point: persistent/refractory GD, antithyroid drugs over 5 years with positive TRAb. From PBMCs, RNA was extracted and then used to make the TCR library. The material was peripheral blood mononuclear cells (PBMCs), obtained when the disease was refractory, from a patient treated with antithyroid drugs. Receptors were obtained from a female donor with Graves disease.

This clonotype was seen a few times. The J gene is TRBJ2-3, the V gene TRBV15, with 9 nucleotides matching TRBD2. Germline values: CDR1 LNHNV, CDR2 YYDKDF (reference sequence). The V segment lost 0 bases and the J segment 0 bases; nucleotides outside the gene matches: 13. This CDR3 is 20 amino acids long. CDR3 coding DNA: TGTGCCACCAGCAGAGATTTTATAGCGGGAGCCGACCTTAGCACAGATACGCAGTATTTT. It is translated as CATSRDFIAGADLSTDTQYF.

There are many counts of this clonotype. The chain is built from TRBV27 and TRBJ1-1; TRBD1 agrees at 8 bases. The V gene end was trimmed by 5 bases and the J gene end by 5 bases; junction bases not matched to a gene: 10. The length of the CDR3 is 15 residues. Germline V gene data show CDR1 as MNHEY and CDR2 as SMNVEV (reference sequence). This CDR3 is CASSVEQGGGTEAFF. CDR3 DNA: TGTGCCAGCAGTGTTGAACAGGGGGGAGGGACTGAAGCTTTCTTT.

The V gene is TRBV6-1, the J gene TRBJ2-1; D possibly matches TRBD1 or TRBD2 (6 bases each). The germline V and J ends were trimmed by 3 bases and 2 bases, with 17 bases remaining between them. Germline loops: CDR1 MNHNS, CDR2 SASEGT. This CDR3 region has 17 residues. DNA of the CDR3: TGTGCCAGCAGTGAGAGTTTTCTTGGGGGGCCCTACAATGAGCAGTTCTTC. Encoded protein: CASSESFLGGPYNEQFF.

The chain combines TRBV11-2 with TRBJ1-2; no clear D. Looked up from germline, CDR1 is SGHAT and CDR2 is FQNNGV. The CDR3 length is 16 residues. V was pared by 1 base and J by 8 bases, with 20 bases between. The CDR3, as DNA: TGTGCCAGCAGCTTAGGATCCCGGCGGGCCTATAGCGGCTACACCTTC. This encodes CASSLGSRRAYSGYTF.

The genes are TRBV4-2 and TRBJ1-5; 9 bases fit TRBD1. CDR3 length: 15 amino acids. The germline V gene encodes CDR1 LGHNA and CDR2 YNFKEQ. After removal of 2 bases from V and 3 bases from J, the junction contained 2 bases not matched to a gene. This CDR3 is CASSQRQGDNQPQHF. DNA of the CDR3: TGTGCCAGCAGCCAAAGACAGGGGGACAATCAGCCCCAGCATTTT.

The CDR3 DNA is TGCAGTGCCCTACAGGGGTCGAAAGCCTACGAGCAGTACTTC. Its translation is CSALQGSKAYEQYF. The V call is TRBV20-1, the J call TRBJ2-7, with 7 bases matching TRBD1. The CDR3 runs to 14 residues. Looked up from germline, CDR1 is DFQATT and CDR2 is SNEGSKA (reference sequence). V lost 6 bases to trimming and J lost 2 bases; unmatched junction nucleotides: 10.

This clonotype was counted between two and nine times. This chain joins TRBV20-1 and TRBJ2-5, with TRBD2 matching 9 bases. CDR1 is DFQATT, CDR2 SNEGSKA, per germline (reference sequence). Trimming removed 7 bases from V and 5 bases from J; junction bases left unmatched: 8. This CDR3 has 13 amino acids. The CDR3 spells CSVPGLAGETQYF. The CDR3, as DNA: TGCAGTGTTCCGGGACTAGCAGGGGAGACCCAGTACTTC.

This clonotype was counted ten times or more. The chain employs TRBV7-2 and TRBJ1-2; 8 bases map to TRBD1. The CDR3 covers 15 residues. The germline V gene encodes CDR1 SGHTA and CDR2 FQGNSA. The V segment lost 5 bases and the J segment 7 bases; nucleotides outside the gene matches: 12. As DNA, the CDR3 is TGTGCCAGCAGCCAGCGAAACCCGGGACAGGCTGGCTACACCTTC. Residues: CASSQRNPGQAGYTF.

This clonotype was seen a handful of times. This chain connects TRBV20-1 to TRBJ2-5; 7 nucleotides align to TRBD1. This CDR3 is 12 amino acids long. J lost 6 bases, V lost 1 base, and 2 bases had no gene match. Germline CDR1 DFQATT, CDR2 SNEGSKA (reference sequence). CDR3 sequence reads: CSARGGGQTQYF. CDR3 nucleotides: TGCAGTGCTAGAGGAGGGGGCCAGACCCAGTACTTC.